This TCR beta chain is from a study of blood T cell repertoires in COVID-19 (dated by TCRdb to the early 2020s). About the investigation overall: Samples covering the acute and convalescent phases of COVID-19 were provided by collaborators in the United States, Italy and Spain. The prospective study material was composed of cDNA or gDNA derived from T cells, B-cell-depleted T cells, or PBMCs. The dataset comprised deeply sampled blood TCRbeta repertoires from subjects exposed to, actively infected with, or recovered from COVID-19. The repertoires were released in a freely available public database intended as a resource for research on the immune response to SARS-CoV-2. The samples were drawn from the first 160 participants of the ongoing ImmuneRACE study and from 1,200 or so subjects provided by 6 global collaborators. Nearly every sample came with metadata listing a de-identified subject ID, COVID-19 status, age in years and sex. Where available, HLA class I and class II types were obtained from metadata supplied by the sample provider rather than from assay-based typing. Overall study outcomes, separate from this receptor: How much clinical and demographic metadata was included differed by source and by participant, and the metadata was provided uncurated.

TCRbeta CDR3 regions were amplified from genomic DNA using the immunoSEQ Assay, a bias-controlled multiplex PCR. Per the source publication's procedure: The number of nucleated cells in each sample was estimated from the amplification of reference gene primers within the assay. To quantify the absolute abundance of each unique TCRbeta CDR3 rearrangement, sequence reads were collapsed and filtered. Productive Simpson clonality was computed per sample as the square root of Simpson's diversity index over productive rearrangements. TCRdb retrieved this table from immuneACCESS and kept in-frame rearrangements only. Not all clones are present; in checked studies, unresolved V genes account for under half, and no reason is known for the remainder. That table supplies the V and J calls and clone size; D and trimming were determined from the DNA. The sample contains 250,000 to 350,000 clones, around 90% of them found a single time. The ten biggest clones cover 2.2% of the sample.

With regard to this clone: The antigen it binds to is not known. The record has no base qualities; no much larger clone is one base away.

V and J lose 3 bases and 2 bases, and a span of 17 bases separates them. The CDR3 starts with the cysteine, ends with the phenylalanine, and has 16 residues. The retained sequence is limited to the CDR3, 48 bases, with the frame set at the first base. The germline V gene (reference sequence) supplies CDR1 SGHAT and CDR2 FQDESV. A second Seattle source provided samples from volunteer blood donors who had recovered from COVID-19. The collaborating institutions used their own protocols to collect whole blood in K2EDTA tubes. Collaborator samples were shipped for TCRbeta analysis as frozen whole blood, isolated PBMCs, or DNA extracted from either sample type.

The TCR was taken from a woman in her forties or fifties who had recovered from COVID-19. The rearrangement combines TRBV11-1 with TRBJ2-7; TRBD2 could be the D gene, as 5 bases match. Sequencing was performed on peripheral blood. The DNA sequence follows: TGTGCCAGCAGCTTCAACGCGGGTCCGAACCCCTACGAGCAGTACTTC. It translates to CASSFNAGPNPYEQYF.